This TCR beta chain comes out of a study of long-term antiretroviral therapy in people with HIV. General study findings and limits: Following ART, diversity rose but still fell short of transplant donor controls. Clonal expansions arising prior to ART prevailed in the repertoire at every time point.

Regarding this clone: Its specificity is not known.

Every sample had about 0.85-11 million cryopreserved PBMC in it before DNA extraction. This was the immunoSEQ v3.0 assay at survey level. For each individual sample, sequencing targeted about 40,000-50,000 T-cell genomes. Sequenced by immunoSEQ multiplex PCR; TCRdb stores in-frame clones only, minus some. The sample has roughly 40,000 clones, roughly nine tenths seen once. The sample here was unsorted PBMCs, taken 1.2 years after starting antiretroviral therapy. The clonotype originates from a woman aged 50 to 65 with HIV.

The CDR3: CASSPPRGHEKLFF. The CDR3 DNA follows: TGTGCCAGCTCACCACCGAGGGGCCATGAAAAACTGTTTTTT. The V gene is TRBV18, the J gene TRBJ1-4; weak D call: TRBD1 (5 bases). CDR3 size: 14 residues. Trimming removed 0 bases from V and 6 bases from J, with 8 bases in between. Germline V gene data show CDR1 as KGHSH and CDR2 as LQKENI.